Listed below are T cell receptor beta chains from one sample, sequenced in a study of cytomegalovirus exposure and HLA in healthy donors. The repertoire was sequenced with immunoSEQ multiplex PCR; TCRdb's copy has only in-frame clones and lacks some. The sample lists roughly 100,000 clones, around 74% seen once, with roughly 8.6% in the top ten. Material: PBMCs. These TCRs come from a woman aged 40-49 years in good health and CMV-seropositive. Both conserved end residues are part of each CDR3. Fields, in order: clone size, J gene, V gene, D gene, CDR3 protein, CDR3 DNA. The D gene is left open where the match is weak. The size of a clone is reported for some rows only, either as once, few or many, or as a class for expanded clones.

.,TRBJ1-3,TRBV6-6,.,CASRQSSGNTIYF,TGTGCCAGCAGACAGTCCTCTGGAAACACCATATATTTT
.,TRBJ2-7,TRBV7-9,.,CASSPQDEQYF,TGTGCCAGCAGCCCCCAGGACGAGCAGTACTTC
.,TRBJ2-7,TRBV29-1,TRBD2,CSVRKGLAGGPYEQYF,TGCAGCGTCCGGAAGGGACTAGCGGGAGGGCCATACGAGCAGTACTTC
.,TRBJ2-5,TRBV28,.,CASSPLLQGKVKTQYF,TGTGCCAGCAGTCCCTTACTACAGGGTAAGGTGAAGACCCAGTACTTC
few,TRBJ2-5,TRBV29-1,TRBD1,CRAGTGVSETQYF,TGCAGGGCCGGGACAGGGGTTTCAGAGACCCAGTACTTC
.,TRBJ2-3,TRBV7-8,.,CASSPRLAGITSTDTQYF,TGTGCCAGCAGCCCGCGTCTCGCAGGGATAACTAGCACAGATACGCAGTATTTT
few,TRBJ2-6,TRBV10-3,.,CAISDQTGANVLTF,TGTGCCATCAGTGATCAAACTGGGGCCAACGTCCTGACTTTC
.,TRBJ1-4,TRBV11-3,.,CASSSHSGGLSNEKLFF,TGTGCCAGCAGCTCACATTCGGGGGGGCTATCTAATGAAAAACTGTTTTTT
.,TRBJ1-4,TRBV9,TRBD1,CASSVGVGGTGGEKLFF,TGTGCCAGCAGCGTAGGGGTAGGAGGGACAGGCGGTGAAAAACTGTTTTTT
.,TRBJ2-6,TRBV27,.,CASRSDFSGANVLTF,TGTGCCAGCAGATCAGATTTCTCTGGGGCCAACGTCCTGACTTTC
.,TRBJ2-7,TRBV2,.,CASSEEGQSYEQYF,TGTGCCAGCAGTGAAGAAGGACAGTCCTACGAGCAGTACTTC
.,TRBJ2-7,TRBV27,TRBD2,CASSPTLDPGGVWWYEQYF,TGTGCCAGCAGTCCGACCCTAGACCCGGGAGGGGTTTGGTGGTACGAGCAGTACTTC
.,TRBJ2-7,TRBV5-1,.,CASSSPSGSYEQYF,TGCGCCAGCAGCTCCCCCTCCGGGAGCTACGAGCAGTACTTC
.,TRBJ2-7,TRBV6-1,.,CASSEGSRPWHPYEQYF,TGTGCCAGCAGTGAAGGGAGCCGCCCGTGGCATCCCTACGAGCAGTACTTC
.,TRBJ2-7,TRBV7-9,TRBD2,CASSTGTSGVYEQYF,TGTGCCAGCAGCACCGGGACTAGCGGGGTCTACGAGCAGTACTTC
.,TRBJ1-2,TRBV6-1,.,CASSGRYGYTF,TGTGCCAGCAGTGGTAGATATGGCTACACCTTC
.,TRBJ1-5,TRBV6-5,.,CASSPSGPQHF,TGTGCCAGCAGCCCGAGTGGGCCCCAGCATTTT
.,TRBJ2-7,TRBV4-1,TRBD2,CASSQVGTTGYEQYF,TGCGCCAGCAGCCAAGTCGGGACTACTGGCTACGAGCAGTACTTC
.,TRBJ1-1,TRBV7-6,TRBD1,CASSLAGTGDQAFF,TGTGCCAGCAGCTTAGCGGGGACAGGGGACCAAGCTTTCTTT
few,TRBJ2-1,TRBV28,TRBD1,CASSPDRGTPTSTSYNEQFF,TGTGCCAGCAGTCCGGACAGGGGAACGCCGACTAGCACCTCCTACAATGAGCAGTTCTTC
.,TRBJ2-6,TRBV5-1,.,CASSEGSGANVLTF,TGCGCCAGCAGCGAGGGCTCTGGGGCCAACGTCCTGACTTTC
once,TRBJ2-6,TRBV5-1,TRBD2,CASSLGGTSGSANVLTF,TGCGCCAGCAGCTTGGGTGGGACTAGCGGGAGCGCCAACGTCCTGACTTTC
.,TRBJ2-7,TRBV6-5,TRBD2,CASSLTSETYEQYF,TGTGCCAGCAGTTTGACTAGCGAAACCTACGAGCAGTACTTC
.,TRBJ2-2,TRBV6-1,.,CAGWTENTGELFF,TGTGCCGGATGGACAGAAAACACCGGGGAGCTGTTTTTT
.,TRBJ2-1,TRBV5-4,TRBD2,CASSLPPIAGGYNEQFF,TGTGCCAGCAGCTTGCCCCCCATAGCGGGGGGCTACAATGAGCAGTTCTTC
.,TRBJ2-1,TRBV18,TRBD2,CASSPSGSGSYNEQFF,TGTGCCAGCTCACCCTCGGGTAGCGGGAGCTACAATGAGCAGTTCTTC
.,TRBJ2-7,TRBV6-1,TRBD1,CASSDYPRGQTYEQYF,TGTGCCAGCAGTGACTACCCGAGGGGGCAGACCTACGAGCAGTACTTC
.,TRBJ1-2,TRBV15,TRBD1,CATRTGTVNYGYTF,TGTGCCACCAGAACCGGGACAGTCAACTATGGCTACACCTTC
.,TRBJ2-3,TRBV11-2,TRBD2,CASSLVVAGTFTDTQYF,TGTGCCAGCAGCTTAGTGGTAGCGGGGACCTTCACAGATACGCAGTATTTT
.,TRBJ2-3,TRBV11-3,.,CASSPGTGSKESTDTQYF,TGTGCCAGCAGCCCTGGAACGGGGTCCAAGGAGAGCACAGATACGCAGTATTTT
.,TRBJ2-4,TRBV28,.,CASSRRDTLGGIQYF,TGTGCCAGCAGTAGACGGGACACCCTTGGGGGCATTCAGTACTTC
.,TRBJ2-5,TRBV10-3,TRBD1,CAISDSVPGRGYQETQYF,TGTGCCATCAGTGACTCCGTTCCGGGCAGGGGGTACCAAGAGACCCAGTACTTC
.,TRBJ2-3,TRBV5-5,TRBD1,CASSWGDRGSTDTQYF,TGTGCCAGCAGCTGGGGGGACAGGGGAAGCACAGATACGCAGTATTTT
.,TRBJ2-1,TRBV29-1,TRBD1,CSARTGHNNEQFF,TGCAGCGCCCGGACAGGGCATAATAATGAGCAGTTCTTC
few,TRBJ1-2,TRBV6-6,TRBD1,CASTLVRQGSGYTF,TGTGCCAGCACGCTAGTTCGACAGGGAAGCGGCTACACCTTC
.,TRBJ2-1,TRBV6-5,.,CASSYDRARVYEQFF,TGTGCCAGCAGTTATGACAGAGCTAGGGTATATGAGCAGTTCTTC
.,TRBJ2-7,TRBV19,.,CASSCCQVTYEQYF,TGTGCCAGTAGTTGTTGCCAGGTAACCTACGAGCAGTACTTC